This passage covers 26 T cell receptor beta chains from one sample sequenced in a study of technical replicates of blood from several donors. The method was immunoSEQ multiplex PCR; TCRdb's version includes in-frame clones alone and lacks a portion of them. The table has around 80,000 clones, roughly 93% seen once. The sequencing sample was made of T cells isolated from PBMCs. All receptors come from a human donor in good health.

J is TRBJ1-2 and V is TRBV6-5; the D gene is possibly TRBD1 (5 bases). V dropped 2 bases and J dropped 7 bases, with 17 bases sitting between them. This CDR3 spans 15 amino acids. Germline CDR1 MNHEY, CDR2 SVGAGI. The CDR3 coding sequence is TGTGCCAGCAGTTACGGCGGGGCGCAGCGTGGTGGCTACACCTTC. Translating gives CASSYGGAQRGGYTF.

The chain couples TRBV28 to TRBJ1-2; D is uncertain. Germline V gene lookup returns CDR1 MDHEN and CDR2 SYDVKM. Deletions cut 8 bases from V and 6 bases from J, with 13 bases between. The CDR3 is 12 residues long. In nucleotides, the CDR3 is TGTGCCAGCGTCCTGGCAGGTAATGGCTACACCTTC. Residues: CASVLAGNGYTF.

J is TRBJ2-5 and V is TRBV14; TRBD2 is a possible D gene (5 bases). V shed 4 bases and J shed 5 bases, with 17 bases lying between them. The CDR3 has 15 amino acids. The V gene's germline CDR1 is SGHDN and CDR2 FVKESK. CDR3 sequence reads: CASSPRTGYGETQYF. The CDR3 DNA reads TGTGCCAGCAGCCCACGGACTGGCTACGGGGAGACCCAGTACTTC.

The chain is built from TRBV5-1 and TRBJ2-6, with a weak D call TRBD2 (5 bases). The CDR3 runs to 18 residues. CDR1 and CDR2 from the germline V gene are SGHRS and YFSETQ. V was shortened by 4 bases and J by 0 bases, with 17 bases between the two germline ends. CDR3 in amino acids: CASSVAKGGGSGANVLTF. DNA for the CDR3: TGCGCCAGCAGCGTAGCAAAGGGTGGAGGCTCTGGGGCCAACGTCCTGACTTTC.

The chain recombines TRBV11-2 with TRBJ2-7; D gene uncertain. The germline gives CDR1 SGHAT, CDR2 FQNNGV. The CDR3 is 14 amino acids. Trimming removed 5 bases from V and 1 base from J, with 12 bases in between. The CDR3 nucleotides read TGTGCCAGCAGCGTCCGCCGAGCGTCCTACGAGCAGTACTTC. Protein: CASSVRRASYEQYF.

This clone was detected only a few times. The chain recombines TRBV10-3 with TRBJ1-1; D is uncertain. Per germline, CDR1 ENHRY and CDR2 SYGVKD. This CDR3 is 11 amino acids long. V gave up 7 bases and J gave up 3 bases, with 6 bases separating them. This CDR3 is CAIKGDTEAFF. The CDR3, as DNA: TGTGCCATCAAAGGAGACACTGAAGCTTTCTTT.

CDR3 residues: CASRLQQNEKLFF. The DNA of the CDR3 is TGTGCCAGCAGGTTACAACAAAATGAAAAACTGTTTTTT. V usage is TRBV13 and J usage is TRBJ1-4; no clear D. V gave up 6 bases and J gave up 5 bases, with 10 bases separating them. The CDR3 sequence is 13 residues long. CDR1 is PRHDT and CDR2 is FYEKMQ in the germline V gene (reference sequence). Complete variable domain (other parts from reference TRBV13 and TRBJ1-4): AAGVIQSPRHLIKEKRETATLKCYPIPRHDTVYWYQQGPGQDPQFLISFYEKMQSDKGSIPDRFSAQQFSDYHSELNMSSLELGDSALYFCASRLQQNEKLFFGSGTQLSVL.

This clone was recorded only once. The J gene is TRBJ1-4, the V gene TRBV9; unclear D gene. Trimming left V 4 bases short and J 3 bases short, with 16 bases between. The CDR3 consists of 16 residues. Germline CDR1 and CDR2: SGDLS and YYNGEE. The CDR3 coding sequence is TGTGCCAGCAGCAACACCCCCCGGGGTGCTAATGAAAAACTGTTTTTT. The encoded protein is CASSNTPRGANEKLFF.

V usage is TRBV7-9 and J usage is TRBJ1-4, with 9 bases that match TRBD1. The CDR3 has 14 amino acids. J lost 6 bases, V lost 2 bases, and 1 base had no gene match. CDR1 and CDR2 (germline): SEHNR, FQNEAQ (reference sequence). CDR3 sequence (DNA): TGTGCCAGCAGCTTAACAGGGGGCTATGAAAAACTGTTTTTT. Translating gives CASSLTGGYEKLFF.

This chain connects TRBV27 to TRBJ2-2, with TRBD1 identical over 7 bases. Germline V gives CDR1 MNHEY, CDR2 SMNVEV (reference sequence). V dropped 3 bases and J dropped 3; count of bases not matched to a gene: 7. The CDR3 loop spans 16 amino acids. The DNA for the CDR3 is TGTGCCAGCAGTTTTCAGGGGCAGGGGGACACCGGGGAGCTGTTTTTT. This gives the protein CASSFQGQGDTGELFF.

The chain carries TRBV10-1 and TRBJ1-1; weak D call: TRBD1 (5 bases). Trimming left V 2 bases short and J 1 base short, with 5 bases between. Germline-derived CDR1 and CDR2 are WNHNN and SYGVQD (reference sequence). This CDR3 is built from 13 residues. CDR3 bases: TGCGCCAGCAGTGAGGGACAGAACACTGAAGCTTTCTTT. Translating gives CASSEGQNTEAFF.

This clone showed up just once. This chain links TRBV7-9 with TRBJ2-7; D perhaps matches TRBD2 (5 bases). V dropped 4 bases and J dropped 4 bases, with 11 bases sitting between them. The germline gives CDR1 SEHNR, CDR2 FQNEAQ (reference sequence). The CDR3 contains 13 residues. For the CDR3, the DNA is TGTGCCAGCAGCTCTAGGACTCATTACGAGCAGTACTTC. Protein sequence: CASSSRTHYEQYF.

The J gene is TRBJ2-7, the V gene TRBV5-1, with D possibly matching TRBD1 (5 bases). Per germline, CDR1 SGHRS and CDR2 YFSETQ. V lost 2 bases and J 5 bases, leaving 17 bases between the germline ends. There are 15 residues in the CDR3. The CDR3 sequence: CASSLVDMTEDEQYF. CDR3 DNA: TGCGCCAGCAGCTTAGTAGACATGACAGAGGACGAGCAGTACTTC.

The chain employs TRBV6-1 and TRBJ1-1; weak D call: TRBD1 (6 bases). The germline V and J ends were trimmed by 9 bases and 8 bases, with 19 bases remaining between them. The CDR3 is made up of 13 amino acids. Germline V gene sequence: CDR1 MNHNS, CDR2 SASEGT. CDR3 nucleotides: TGTGCCAGTACATCAGTACAGGGTCTCGAAGCTTTCTTT. Translated, it gives CASTSVQGLEAFF.

The chain's CDR3 is CASSRGQGADEQYF. CDR3 bases: TGCGCCAGCAGCCGGGGACAGGGGGCCGACGAGCAGTACTTC. The chain links TRBV5-1 to TRBJ2-7; 12 nucleotides align to TRBD1. The CDR3 is 14 residues long. Unmatched junction bases numbered 4, after V lost 4 bases and J lost 5 bases. Germline V CDR1 and CDR2: SGHRS, YFSETQ.

The rearrangement uses TRBV2 and TRBJ2-2; 11 bases align to TRBD2. Per the germline V gene, CDR1 is SNHLY and CDR2 is FYNNEI. Losses at the gene ends were 6 bases for V and 6 bases for J; bases not matched to a gene: 9. This CDR3 has 16 amino acids. The DNA for the CDR3 is TGTGCCAGCAGCGGGCGGGGACTAGCGGTCTCCGGGGAGCTGTTTTTT. As protein: CASSGRGLAVSGELFF.

This clone was seen only once. The chain has TRBV27 and TRBJ1-1; 8 bases match TRBD1. The CDR3 totals 14 residues. Germline CDR1 is MNHEY and CDR2 is SMNVEV (reference sequence). Trimming cost V 6 bases and J 3 bases; bases outside gene matches: 6. The CDR3 loop reads CASSWGRGHTEAFF. In DNA, the CDR3 is TGTGCCAGCAGCTGGGGCAGGGGGCACACTGAAGCTTTCTTT.

The rearrangement uses TRBV4-1 and TRBJ2-7; D uncertain. Germline V CDR1 and CDR2: MGHRA, YSYEKL. The CDR3 totals 14 residues. V lost 1 base to trimming and J lost 1 base, with 8 bases between them. The CDR3 DNA follows: TGCGCCAGCAGCCAAGCGACTCTGTCCTACGAGCAGTACTTC. It codes for CASSQATLSYEQYF.

The V call is TRBV5-1, the J call TRBJ2-1; D call uncertain. The CDR3 has 15 residues. Per the germline V gene, CDR1 is SGHRS and CDR2 is YFSETQ. Deletions cut 0 bases from V and 3 bases from J, with 10 bases between. CDR3 nucleotides: TGCGCCAGCAGCTTGGCCGGAGACGGCTACAATGAGCAGTTCTTC. It codes for CASSLAGDGYNEQFF. Full variable domain (outside the CDR3, taken from reference TRBV5-1 and TRBJ2-1): KAGVTQTPRYLIKTRGQQVTLSCSPISGHRSVSWYQQTPGQGLQFLFEYFSETQRNKGNFPGRFSGRQFSNSRSEMNVSTLELGDSALYLCASSLAGDGYNEQFFGPGTRLTVL.

The chain is built from TRBV30 and TRBJ2-7; the match to TRBD2 covers 8 bases. Trimming at V came to 0 bases and at J to 4 bases, leaving 8 bases not matched to a gene. The CDR3 loop spans 15 amino acids. Germline values: CDR1 GTSNPN, CDR2 SVGIG (reference sequence). The CDR3 is CAWSVRGGPGYEQYF. DNA of the CDR3: TGTGCCTGGAGTGTACGCGGGGGGCCTGGGTACGAGCAGTACTTC.

The chain employs TRBV19 and TRBJ1-5; D unclear. Germline V gene lookup returns CDR1 LNHDA and CDR2 SQIVND (reference sequence). Trimming pared 1 base from V and 0 bases from J, leaving 7 bases between. The CDR3 extends over 15 amino acids. For the CDR3, the DNA is TGTGCCAGTAGTATAGTTGGCAATAGCAATCAGCCCCAGCATTTT. It encodes CASSIVGNSNQPQHF.

This clone has a single count. The V gene is TRBV9, the J gene TRBJ2-1; 8 bases match TRBD2. V lost 4 bases and J lost 6; bases outside the gene matches: 12. This CDR3 has 16 amino acids. Germline lookup yields CDR1 SGDLS and CDR2 YYNGEE. The CDR3 DNA is TGTGCCAGCAGCCCCCGTATGGGCGGGGGGCTCAATGAGCAGTTCTTC. This encodes CASSPRMGGGLNEQFF.

The DNA for the CDR3 is TGTGCCAGCAAAGCTAGCGGGAGCCCCTACAATGAGCAGTTCTTC. This encodes CASKASGSPYNEQFF. V and J are TRBV2 and TRBJ2-1; 10 bases agree with TRBD2. After removal of 7 bases from V and 2 bases from J, the junction contained 5 bases not matched to a gene. The CDR3 runs 15 residues. CDR1 and CDR2 from the germline V gene are SNHLY and FYNNEI.

V is TRBV7-6 and J is TRBJ2-1; D is possibly TRBD2 (5 bases). The germline V and J ends were trimmed by 6 bases and 0 bases, with 15 bases remaining between them. Germline loops: CDR1 SGHVS, CDR2 FNYEAQ. This CDR3 has 16 residues. The CDR3 coding sequence is TGTGCCAGCAGTTCTTTAGCGCAAAGCTCCTACAATGAGCAGTTCTTC. Protein sequence: CASSSLAQSSYNEQFF.

The chain joins TRBV7-6 to TRBJ1-2, with TRBD1 matching 7 bases. Trimming removed 4 bases from V and 4 bases from J; junction bases left unmatched: 9. CDR1 SGHVS and CDR2 FNYEAQ come from the germline V gene. This CDR3 spans 15 amino acids. The CDR3 loop reads CASSSRGRDPYGYTF. CDR3 nucleotide sequence: TGTGCCAGCAGCTCGAGGGGGCGGGATCCCTATGGCTACACCTTC.

CDR3 sequence (DNA): TGTGCCAGCAAGGGACAGTTGAACACTGAAGCTTTCTTT. Protein product: CASKGQLNTEAFF. The chain uses TRBV7-6 and TRBJ1-1, with 7 nucleotides matching TRBD1. CDR3 length equals 13 residues. CDR1 SGHVS and CDR2 FNYEAQ come from the germline V gene. After removal of 7 bases from V and 0 bases from J, the junction contained 2 bases not matched to a gene.